The next 23 T cell receptor beta chains were all read from a single sample in a study of T cells in localized non-small cell lung cancer. This table comes from immunoSEQ multiplex PCR, and its TCRdb copy is limited to in-frame clones, with some not included. This sample has around 70,000 clones, with about four fifths found just once. This sample comprised peripheral blood, obtained before any cancer treatment. Receptors were obtained from a female donor aged 60 or older with stage I lung adenocarcinoma.

The chain uses TRBV27 and TRBJ1-2; TRBD1 matches at 7 bases. Germline-derived CDR1 and CDR2 are MNHEY and SMNVEV (reference sequence). CDR3 length: 15 residues. The V segment lost 3 bases and the J segment 7 bases; nucleotides outside the gene matches: 11. The DNA of the CDR3 is TGTGCCAGCAGTTTGATTCTGACAGGGTTCGGTGGCTACACCTTC. Residues: CASSLILTGFGGYTF.

This chain joins TRBV29-1 and TRBJ2-3; 7 positions agree with TRBD1. From germline, CDR1 is SQVTM and CDR2 ANQGSEA. Trimming cost V 6 bases and J 2 bases; bases outside gene matches: 2. The CDR3 has 12 residues. The CDR3: CSVQGPTDTQYF. CDR3 DNA sequence: TGCAGCGTACAGGGGCCCACAGATACGCAGTATTTT.

This chain connects TRBV5-4 to TRBJ2-5, with no clear D. Trimming pared 4 bases from V and 4 bases from J, leaving 17 bases between. Germline CDR1 SGHNT, CDR2 YYREEE (reference sequence). The CDR3 extends over 15 amino acids. CDR3 loop: CASSSRRVVGETQYF. In DNA, the CDR3 is TGTGCCAGCAGCAGCCGCCGGGTAGTGGGAGAGACCCAGTACTTC.

The gene calls are TRBV5-1 and TRBJ2-3; D might be TRBD1 (6 bases). There are 14 residues in the CDR3. The V and J ends lost 4 bases and 4 bases respectively, with 13 bases between them. Germline V gene lookup returns CDR1 SGHRS and CDR2 YFSETQ. DNA for the CDR3: TGCGCCAGCAGCCTAAGACAGGTTGCAGATACGCAGTATTTT. Translated, it gives CASSLRQVADTQYF.

V usage is TRBV11-2 and J usage is TRBJ2-1, with D perhaps matching TRBD1 or TRBD2 (7 bases each). The germline gives CDR1 SGHAT, CDR2 FQNNGV. The CDR3 runs to 16 residues. V lost 2 bases, J lost 10 bases, and 21 bases lay in between. The CDR3 DNA follows: TGTGCCAGCAGCTTATTTTCGGCAGGGGGGGCCGAGGAGCAGTTCTTC. This encodes CASSLFSAGGAEEQFF.

This chain uses TRBV6-4 with TRBJ1-1, with unresolved D. Looked up from germline, CDR1 is MRHNA and CDR2 is SNTAGT. The CDR3 spans 16 residues. Between the trimmed V and J ends, which lost 2 bases and 1 base, there was a span of 14 bases. CDR3 residues: CASSDVGLPANTEAFF. In DNA form, the CDR3 reads TGTGCCAGCAGTGACGTCGGGTTACCCGCGAACACTGAAGCTTTCTTT.

J is TRBJ2-7 and V is TRBV15, with 11 bases matching TRBD1. After removal of 0 bases from V and 3 bases from J, the junction contained 4 bases not matched to a gene. CDR1 and CDR2 (germline): LNHNV, YYDKDF (reference sequence). The CDR3 has 16 amino acids. The CDR3 nucleotides read TGTGCCACCAGCAGAGAGGCCGGGACAGGGGGCTACGAGCAGTACTTC. Translating gives CATSREAGTGGYEQYF.

V gene TRBV11-2 combines with J gene TRBJ1-2, with 8 positions matching TRBD1. CDR3 length: 15 amino acids. V lost 5 bases, J lost 8 bases, and 13 bases stayed unmatched. Germline V CDR1 and CDR2: SGHAT, FQNNGV. The CDR3 DNA reads as TGTGCCAGCAGCCCAATTAACAGGGGGATAGAGGGCTACACCTTC. Its protein product is CASSPINRGIEGYTF.

V usage is TRBV5-6 and J usage is TRBJ2-7, with TRBD2 matching over 13 bases. CDR1 and CDR2 from the germline V gene are SGHDT and YYEEEE. CDR3 length: 16 amino acids. V was clipped by 4 bases and J by 3 bases; unmatched bases: 7. CDR3 coding DNA: TGTGCCAGCAGCGATAGACTAGCGGGAGGACACTACGAGCAGTACTTC. It translates to CASSDRLAGGHYEQYF.

The chain combines TRBV6-1 with TRBJ2-7; 7 bases map to TRBD1. The CDR3 runs 13 residues. V lost 4 bases, J lost 3 bases, and 3 bases stayed unmatched. Germline values: CDR1 MNHNS, CDR2 SASEGT. The CDR3 protein is CASSGSGGYEQYF. The CDR3 bases are TGTGCCAGCAGTGGCTCAGGGGGCTACGAGCAGTACTTC.

This clone is a singleton in its sample. The chain couples TRBV15 to TRBJ1-5; a weak D match, TRBD1 (6 bases). Germline-derived CDR1 and CDR2 are LNHNV and YYDKDF (reference sequence). The CDR3 is 15 residues long. V was pared by 3 bases and J by 3 bases, with 12 bases between. CDR3 nucleotides: TGTGCCACCAGCAGGTCTGGACAGAACAATCAGCCCCAGCATTTT. This encodes CATSRSGQNNQPQHF.

The chain links TRBV6-7 to TRBJ2-7; TRBD1 matches at 7 bases. TRBV6-7 is an ORF, with its function uncertain. The CDR3 is 15 residues long. V shed 2 bases, J shed 2 bases, and the junction held 6 bases outside the gene matches. The CDR3 is CASSYVGTVPYEQYF. The CDR3 region has the DNA TGTGCCAGCAGTTACGTGGGGACAGTACCCTACGAGCAGTACTTC.

This clone was picked up one time. The CDR3 here is CASSLASGGPYEQYF. The DNA of the CDR3 is TGTGCCAGCAGCTTAGCTAGCGGGGGGCCCTACGAGCAGTACTTC. V usage is TRBV11-3 and J usage is TRBJ2-7, with 11 bases identical to TRBD2. V shed 1 base and J 2 bases; nucleotides not matched to a gene: 1. Germline V gives CDR1 SGHNT, CDR2 YENEEA. This CDR3 has 15 amino acids.

The V gene is TRBV7-2, the J gene TRBJ1-2; unclear D gene. CDR1 is SGHTA, CDR2 FQGNSA, per germline. This CDR3 has 12 residues. V shed 3 bases and J shed 5 bases, with 7 bases lying between them. For the CDR3, the DNA is TGTGCCAGCAGCTTCTCAGAGTATGGCTACACCTTC. Its translation: CASSFSEYGYTF.

The chain is built from TRBV11-3 and TRBJ1-1; 9 bases match TRBD1. J was trimmed by 8 bases and V by 4 bases; bases with no gene match: 5. Germline assignment: CDR1 SGHNT and CDR2 YENEEA. The CDR3 covers 13 residues. The chain's CDR3 is CASSSDRGGEAFF. The CDR3, as DNA: TGTGCCAGCAGCTCGGACAGGGGCGGAGAAGCTTTCTTT. Using reference TRBV11-3 and TRBJ1-1 for the parts outside the CDR3, the full variable domain is EAGVVQSPRYKIIEKKQPVAFWCNPISGHNTLYWYLQNLGQGPELLIRYENEEAVDDSQLPKDRFSAERLKGVDSTLKIQPAELGDSAVYLCASSSDRGGEAFFGQGTRLTVV.

V usage is TRBV7-8 and J usage is TRBJ1-2, with 10 nucleotides matching TRBD1. Trimming cost V 5 bases and J 1 base; bases outside gene matches: 7. The V gene's germline CDR1 is SGHVS and CDR2 FQNEAQ. The CDR3 spans 16 residues. The CDR3 protein is CASSPRDRGFNYGYTF. The CDR3, as DNA: TGTGCCAGCAGCCCGAGGGACAGGGGATTTAACTATGGCTACACCTTC.

The chain carries TRBV7-6 and TRBJ2-2, with D perhaps TRBD2 (5 bases). With 0 bases removed from V and 5 bases from J, the gap between germline ends came to 10 bases. Germline V CDR1 and CDR2: SGHVS, FNYEAQ. CDR3 length: 15 amino acids. This CDR3 reads CASSLAGAATGELFF. CDR3 coding DNA: TGTGCCAGCAGCTTAGCGGGAGCTGCGACCGGGGAGCTGTTTTTT.

This clone came up a few times. This sequence joins TRBV7-9 and TRBJ1-1; 7 bases match TRBD1. V was clipped by 5 bases and J by 1 base; unmatched bases: 10. Germline assignment: CDR1 SEHNR and CDR2 FQNEAQ (reference sequence). The CDR3 runs 16 residues. CDR3: CASSPRQGVANTEAFF. The CDR3 DNA follows: TGTGCCAGCAGCCCTCGACAGGGAGTCGCGAACACTGAAGCTTTCTTT. The whole variable domain, filled in from reference TRBV7-9 and TRBJ1-1, reads DTGVSQNPRHKITKRGQNVTFRCDPISEHNRLYWYRQTLGQGPEFLTYFQNEAQLEKSRLLSDRFSAERPKGSFSTLEIQRTEQGDSAMYLCASSPRQGVANTEAFFGQGTRLTVV.

This clone was picked up one time. The chain joins TRBV19 to TRBJ1-3; weak D call: TRBD1 (5 bases). V lost 4 bases and J 0 bases, leaving 10 bases between the germline ends. The CDR3 runs to 15 residues. Looked up from germline, CDR1 is LNHDA and CDR2 is SQIVND (reference sequence). CDR3 region: CASSTQASSGNTIYF. The CDR3, as DNA: TGTGCCAGTAGTACACAGGCTAGCTCTGGAAACACCATATATTTT. The variable domain in full, with the rest retrieved from reference TRBV19 and TRBJ1-3, is DGGITQSPKYLFRKEGQNVTLSCEQNLNHDAMYWYRQDPGQGLRLIYYSQIVNDFQKGDIAEGYSVSREKKESFPLTVTSAQKNPTAFYLCASSTQASSGNTIYFGEGSWLTVV.

The V gene is TRBV4-1, the J gene TRBJ1-6, with D uncertain. CDR3 length: 15 amino acids. V was trimmed by 2 bases and J by 7 bases, leaving 12 bases between them. Germline V CDR1 and CDR2: MGHRA, YSYEKL. The CDR3 bases are TGCGCCAGCAGCCAATTGACTCAATCCAATTCACCCCTCCACTTT. It yields the protein CASSQLTQSNSPLHF.

The chain is built from TRBV5-4 and TRBJ2-5, with 10 bases matching TRBD2. CDR1 is SGHNT, CDR2 YYREEE, per germline (reference sequence). V lost 4 bases, J lost 1 base, and 4 bases stayed unmatched. The CDR3 is made up of 15 amino acids. As DNA, the CDR3 is TGTGCCAGCAGCGCTAGCGGGAGTCTCCAAGAGACCCAGTACTTC. It yields the protein CASSASGSLQETQYF.

This clone was picked up a small number of times. The chain carries TRBV28 and TRBJ2-1; no clear D gene. The V gene lost 6 bases and the J gene lost 2 bases, with 11 bases spanning the gap. Germline V lookup: CDR1 MDHEN, CDR2 SYDVKM. CDR3 size: 14 residues. This CDR3 is CASSLSLPYNEQFF. Written as DNA, the CDR3 is TGTGCCAGCAGCCTTAGCTTGCCCTACAATGAGCAGTTCTTC.

This chain joins TRBV13 and TRBJ2-3; TRBD2 aligns across 9 bases. The germline V gene has CDR1 PRHDT and CDR2 FYEKMQ (reference sequence). V shed 4 bases, J shed 4 bases, and the junction held 9 bases outside the gene matches. The CDR3 covers 16 residues. The CDR3 sequence is CASSSSRGGYPDTQYF. DNA for the CDR3: TGTGCCAGCAGCTCGTCGCGGGGGGGCTACCCAGATACGCAGTATTTT.